A single T cell receptor (beta chain) is shown here with its context. The data originate from a study of T-cell memory formation after mild COVID-19. It was 5'RACE with constant-segment primers that produced the TCR alpha and TCR beta cDNA libraries, which carried sample barcodes and UMIs. One entry per CDR3 protein results from TCRdb running MiXCR on the 5' RACE reads. Here the sample spans about 310,000 distinct CDR3 sequences, around a sixth being singletons. The CDR3 runs to 15 residues. Germline V CDR1 and CDR2: MNHEY, SVGEGT. V lost 6 bases and J lost 4, with 16 bases in between. The sequenced sample was PBMCs or a T cell subset sorted from them (not recorded which). This sequence originates from a man aged 18 to 29 who had mild COVID-19 (a few samples of this study predate the infection). Cell type and time point are not known. The V and J genes are TRBV6-2 or TRBV6-3 and TRBJ1-5; D is unresolved. The CDR3, as DNA: TGTGCCAGCAGAAACCCCCTCAGAACAAATCAGCCCCAGCATTTT. Its translation is CASRNPLRTNQPQHF.